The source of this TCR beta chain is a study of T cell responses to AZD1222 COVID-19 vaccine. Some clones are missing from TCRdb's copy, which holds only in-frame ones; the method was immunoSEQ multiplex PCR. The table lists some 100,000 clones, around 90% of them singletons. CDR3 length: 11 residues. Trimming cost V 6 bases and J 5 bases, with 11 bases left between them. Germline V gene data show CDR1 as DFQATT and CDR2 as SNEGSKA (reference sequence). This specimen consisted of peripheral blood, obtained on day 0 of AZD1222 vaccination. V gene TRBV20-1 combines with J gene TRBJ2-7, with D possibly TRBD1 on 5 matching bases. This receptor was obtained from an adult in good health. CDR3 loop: CSASDSHEQYF. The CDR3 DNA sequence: TGCAGTGCGTCAGACAGCCACGAGCAGTACTTC.